This T cell receptor beta chain was sequenced for a study of long-term antiretroviral therapy in people with HIV. Study-wide results and limits: Controls showed broader CDR3 length ranges than did the HIV repertoires.

The assay used was immunoSEQ (version v3.0), run at survey level. Sequencing used immunoSEQ multiplex PCR; TCRdb keeps in-frame clones, though not all of them. The table shows some 35,000 clones, with about 70% occurring only once. Regarding this clone: Antigen unknown.

Germline CDR1 SGHDT, CDR2 YYEEEE. With 3 bases clipped from V and 0 bases from J, the junction kept 6 bases outside the gene matches. CDR3 size: 16 residues. The chain recombines TRBV5-6 with TRBJ1-3; 7 positions agree with TRBD1. The sequencing here drew on unsorted PBMCs, taken 3 years after starting antiretroviral therapy. This TCR was recovered from a man in his forties or fifties with HIV. CDR3: CASSSTPGGSGNTIYF. The DNA of the CDR3 is TGTGCCAGCAGCTCGACGCCAGGGGGCTCTGGAAACACCATATATTTT. The variable domain in full, with the rest retrieved from reference TRBV5-6 and TRBJ1-3, is DAGVTQSPTHLIKTRGQQVTLRCSPKSGHDTVSWYQQALGQGPQFIFQYYEEEERQRGNFPDRFSGHQFPNYSSELNVNALLLGDSALYLCASSSTPGGSGNTIYFGEGSWLTVV.